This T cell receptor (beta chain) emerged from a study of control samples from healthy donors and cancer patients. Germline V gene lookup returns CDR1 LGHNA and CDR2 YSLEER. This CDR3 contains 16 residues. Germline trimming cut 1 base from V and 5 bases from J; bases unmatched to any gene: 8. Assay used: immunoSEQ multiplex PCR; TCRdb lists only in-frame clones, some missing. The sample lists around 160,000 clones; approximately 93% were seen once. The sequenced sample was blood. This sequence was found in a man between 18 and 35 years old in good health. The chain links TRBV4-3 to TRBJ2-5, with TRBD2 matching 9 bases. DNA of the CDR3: TGCGCCAGCAGCCAAGGCTTTAGCGGGAGTCTGGAGACCCAGTACTTC. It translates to CASSQGFSGSLETQYF.